The rows below give T cell receptor beta chains drawn from one sample of a study of radiotherapy plus CTLA-4 blockade in lung cancer. Generated by immunoSEQ multiplex PCR, the TCRdb table keeps only in-frame clones and is missing some. The table lists tens of thousands of clones, around nine tenths of them singletons. The material was peripheral blood, obtained from a patient treated with radiotherapy plus ipilimumab. The origin of the receptors is a human donor with non-small cell lung cancer that progressed on radiotherapy plus ipilimumab. CDR3s include the opening cysteine and the closing phenylalanine or tryptophan. Only part of the rows carry a size: once, few, many, or a class if the clone is expanded.

j_gene: TRBJ2-7
v_gene: TRBV5-8
len: 13
abundance: -
CDR3aa: CASSLVGVYEQYF

j_gene: TRBJ2-7
v_gene: TRBV5-5
len: 15
abundance: few
CDR3aa: CASSLQNGGTYEQYF

j_gene: TRBJ2-1
v_gene: TRBV7-2
len: 17
abundance: -
CDR3aa: CASRGLAGTRGGNEQFF

j_gene: TRBJ2-6
v_gene: TRBV27
len: 15
abundance: -
CDR3aa: CASSSRGAGANVLTF

j_gene: TRBJ2-6
v_gene: TRBV2
len: 16
abundance: -
CDR3aa: CAGDRRPLSGANVLTF

j_gene: TRBJ1-6
v_gene: TRBV2
len: 15
abundance: -
CDR3aa: CASREIRSYNSPLHF

j_gene: TRBJ2-7
v_gene: TRBV19
len: 14
abundance: -
CDR3aa: CASSVRDTFYEQYF

j_gene: TRBJ1-5
v_gene: TRBV6-5
len: 15
abundance: -
CDR3aa: CASSRTRQGGQPQHF

j_gene: TRBJ2-5
v_gene: TRBV18
len: 15
abundance: -
CDR3aa: CASSGGGSAQETQYF

j_gene: TRBJ2-5
v_gene: TRBV5-1
len: 15
abundance: -
CDR3aa: CASSLALAGGETQYF

j_gene: TRBJ2-2
v_gene: TRBV4-1
len: 15
abundance: -
CDR3aa: CASSPGGANTGELFF

j_gene: TRBJ1-5
v_gene: TRBV7-9
len: 13
abundance: -
CDR3aa: CATGQISNQPQHF

j_gene: TRBJ2-3
v_gene: TRBV2
len: 13
abundance: -
CDR3aa: CASSDRITDTQYF

j_gene: TRBJ1-2
v_gene: TRBV29-1
len: 12
abundance: -
CDR3aa: CSVGTGGQGYTF

j_gene: TRBJ1-1
v_gene: TRBV6-1
len: 15
abundance: few
CDR3aa: CASSEVGTANTEAFF

j_gene: TRBJ2-1
v_gene: TRBV7-3
len: 13
abundance: -
CDR3aa: CASSLMASNEQFF

j_gene: TRBJ1-2
v_gene: TRBV6-1
len: 18
abundance: -
CDR3aa: CASSESIGQGAGFYGYTF

j_gene: TRBJ1-5
v_gene: TRBV5-6
len: 15
abundance: -
CDR3aa: CASSFGGLGNQPQHF

j_gene: TRBJ2-4
v_gene: TRBV11-1
len: 16
abundance: -
CDR3aa: CASGKAGGLAKNIQYF

j_gene: TRBJ2-7
v_gene: TRBV2
len: 12
abundance: -
CDR3aa: CASSEPPSEQYF

j_gene: TRBJ2-5
v_gene: TRBV5-1
len: 17
abundance: -
CDR3aa: CASSLGGLPGAQETQYF

j_gene: TRBJ2-1
v_gene: TRBV2
len: 17
abundance: once
CDR3aa: CASRDPGWGSSYNEQFF

j_gene: TRBJ1-5
v_gene: TRBV11-1
len: 13
abundance: -
CDR3aa: CASSLGLGQPQHF

j_gene: TRBJ2-6
v_gene: TRBV27
len: 16
abundance: -
CDR3aa: CASSLAGGSGANVLTF

j_gene: TRBJ1-2
v_gene: TRBV4-1
len: 15
abundance: -
CDR3aa: CASSTGYGINYGYTF

j_gene: TRBJ2-1
v_gene: TRBV11-3
len: 17
abundance: -
CDR3aa: CASSWSSQTSSYNEQFF

j_gene: TRBJ1-1
v_gene: TRBV15
len: 16
abundance: -
CDR3aa: CATSRDFTTAGAEAFF

j_gene: TRBJ1-2
v_gene: TRBV2
len: 14
abundance: -
CDR3aa: CASSEDREGYGYTF

j_gene: TRBJ1-1
v_gene: TRBV7-9
len: 12
abundance: -
CDR3aa: CASSLQGVEAFF

j_gene: TRBJ2-5
v_gene: TRBV9
len: 14
abundance: -
CDR3aa: CASSVGAGQETQYF

j_gene: TRBJ2-1
v_gene: TRBV7-2
len: 12
abundance: -
CDR3aa: CASSAAPPRVFF